The 2 T cell receptor beta chains presented below share a single source sample, sequenced in a study of response to subunit inactivated influenza vaccine. TCRdb analysed the RT-PCR reads with MiXCR anew, one entry per CDR3 protein. The table lists approximately 700,000 distinct CDR3 sequences, around 16% of them singletons. The sequenced sample was PBMCs from blood, obtained roughly 12 days after vaccination. These TCRs come from a man in his forties or fifties who received an inactivated influenza vaccine.

This clonotype was seen only a few times. The V and J genes are TRBV3-1 and TRBJ2-7; D remains ambiguous. Germline V gives CDR1 LGHDT, CDR2 YNNKEL (reference sequence). Deletions cut 1 base from V and 5 bases from J, with 12 bases between. The CDR3 has 14 amino acids. The CDR3 sequence: CASSQVQGFNEQYF. The CDR3 nucleotides read TGTGCCAGCAGCCAAGTTCAAGGGTTTAACGAGCAGTACTTC.

This clonotype was seen ten or more times. V is TRBV3-1 and J is TRBJ2-4, with no clear D. V lost 3 bases to trimming and J lost 1 base, with 4 bases between them. Germline V gene data show CDR1 as LGHDT and CDR2 as YNNKEL (reference sequence). The CDR3 has 13 residues. CDR3 sequence (DNA): TGTGCCAGCAGCCAGGGGGCCAAAAACATTCAGTACTTC. It codes for CASSQGAKNIQYF.